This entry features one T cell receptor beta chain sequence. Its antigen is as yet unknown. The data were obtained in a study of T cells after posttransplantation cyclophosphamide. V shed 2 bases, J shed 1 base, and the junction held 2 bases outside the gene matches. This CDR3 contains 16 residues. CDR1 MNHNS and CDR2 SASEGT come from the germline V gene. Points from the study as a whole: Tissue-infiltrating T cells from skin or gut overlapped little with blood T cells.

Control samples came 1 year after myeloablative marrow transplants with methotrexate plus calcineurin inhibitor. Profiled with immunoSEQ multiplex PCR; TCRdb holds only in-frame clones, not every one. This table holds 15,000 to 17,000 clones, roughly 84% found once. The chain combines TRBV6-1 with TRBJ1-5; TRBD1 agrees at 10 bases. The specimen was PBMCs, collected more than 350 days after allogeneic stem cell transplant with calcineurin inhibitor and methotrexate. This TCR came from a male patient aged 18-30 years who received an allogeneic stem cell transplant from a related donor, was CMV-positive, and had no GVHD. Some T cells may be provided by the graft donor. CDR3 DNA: TGTGCCAGCAGTGAAAGGGGACAGGGGAGCAATCAGCCCCAGCATTTT. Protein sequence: CASSERGQGSNQPQHF.